The following is a T cell receptor beta chain sequence with its context. Its specificity is unknown. This table comes from immunoSEQ multiplex PCR, and its TCRdb copy is limited to in-frame clones, with some not included. The sample has about 200,000 clones, about 72% seen once. This record belongs to a study of cytotoxic CD8 clonotypes in ibrutinib-treated CLL. Study findings and constraints: Clonality correlated strongly with circulating CD8+ T cells and exceeded age-matched healthy donors at baseline. Clonality was elevated at ibrutinib response and had returned toward baseline at progression.

Trimming removed 2 bases from V and 0 bases from J, with 14 bases in between. The CDR3 length is 17 residues. The germline V gene has CDR1 SGHAT and CDR2 FQDESV (reference sequence). The source of roughly 1.9 micrograms of genomic DNA for TCR beta libraries was cryopreserved PBMCs. The receptor was isolated from a human donor with chronic lymphocytic leukemia. The input for sequencing was PBMCs, taken after 24 months of ibrutinib treatment. The chain recombines TRBV11-1 with TRBJ2-1; D unclear. In DNA, the CDR3 is TGTGCCAGCAGCTTATATCGTGGGCGAATCTCCTACAATGAGCAGTTCTTC. Its translation is CASSLYRGRISYNEQFF.